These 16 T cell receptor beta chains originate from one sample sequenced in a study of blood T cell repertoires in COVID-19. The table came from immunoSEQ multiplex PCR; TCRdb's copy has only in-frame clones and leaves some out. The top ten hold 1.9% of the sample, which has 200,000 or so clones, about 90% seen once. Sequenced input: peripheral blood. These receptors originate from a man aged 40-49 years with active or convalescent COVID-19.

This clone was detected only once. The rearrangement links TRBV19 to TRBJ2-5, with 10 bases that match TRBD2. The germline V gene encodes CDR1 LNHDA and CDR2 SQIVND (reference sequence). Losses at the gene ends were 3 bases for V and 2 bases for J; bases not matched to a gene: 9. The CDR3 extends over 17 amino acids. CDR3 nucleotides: TGTGCCAGTAGTATGGGCGGGGGACTAGCGTATCAAGAGACCCAGTACTTC. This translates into CASSMGGGLAYQETQYF.

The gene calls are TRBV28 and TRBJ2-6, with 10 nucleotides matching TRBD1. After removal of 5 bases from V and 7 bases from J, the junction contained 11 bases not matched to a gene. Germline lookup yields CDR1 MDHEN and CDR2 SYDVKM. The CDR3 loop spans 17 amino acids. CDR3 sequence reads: CASSLGQGVPFANVLTF. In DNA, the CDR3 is TGTGCCAGCAGTCTCGGACAGGGGGTGCCATTTGCCAACGTCCTGACTTTC.

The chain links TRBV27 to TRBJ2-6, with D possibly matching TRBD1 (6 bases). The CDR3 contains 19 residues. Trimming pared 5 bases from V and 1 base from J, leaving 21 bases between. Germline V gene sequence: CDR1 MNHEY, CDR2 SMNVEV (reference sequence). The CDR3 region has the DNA TGTGCCAGCAGTCCGTCAGGGGCCCTTAGGTCTTCTGGGGCCAACGTCCTGACTTTC. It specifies CASSPSGALRSSGANVLTF. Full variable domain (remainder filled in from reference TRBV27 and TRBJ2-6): EAQVTQNPRYLITVTGKKLTVTCSQNMNHEYMSWYRQDPGLGLRQIYYSMNVEVTDKGDVPEGYKVSRKEKRNFPLILESPSPNQTSLYFCASSPSGALRSSGANVLTFGAGSRLTVL.

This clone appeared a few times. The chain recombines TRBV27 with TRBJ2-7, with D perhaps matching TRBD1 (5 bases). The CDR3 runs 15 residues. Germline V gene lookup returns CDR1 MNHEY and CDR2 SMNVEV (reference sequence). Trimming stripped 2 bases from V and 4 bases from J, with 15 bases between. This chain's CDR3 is CASSLRPQGIYEQYF. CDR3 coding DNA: TGTGCCAGCAGTTTACGACCTCAGGGTATATACGAGCAGTACTTC.

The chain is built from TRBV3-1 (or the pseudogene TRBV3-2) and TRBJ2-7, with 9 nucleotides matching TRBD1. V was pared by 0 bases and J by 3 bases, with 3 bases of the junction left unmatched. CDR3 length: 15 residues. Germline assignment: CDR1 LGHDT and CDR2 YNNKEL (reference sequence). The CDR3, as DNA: TGTGCCAGCAGCCAAGACCCGGGACAGGGCTACGAGCAGTACTTC. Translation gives CASSQDPGQGYEQYF.

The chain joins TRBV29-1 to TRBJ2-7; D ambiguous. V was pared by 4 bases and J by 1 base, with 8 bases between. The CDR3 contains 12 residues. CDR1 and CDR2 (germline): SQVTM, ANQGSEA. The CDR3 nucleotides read TGCAGCGTTGCCGTGAGTTCCTACGAGCAGTACTTC. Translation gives CSVAVSSYEQYF.

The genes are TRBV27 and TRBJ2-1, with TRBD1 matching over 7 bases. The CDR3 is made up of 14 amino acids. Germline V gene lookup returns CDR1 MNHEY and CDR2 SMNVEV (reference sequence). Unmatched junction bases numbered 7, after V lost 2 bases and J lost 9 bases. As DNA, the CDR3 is TGTGCCAGCAGTTTAAACAGGGGAGTGTCTGAGCAGTTCTTC. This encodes CASSLNRGVSEQFF.

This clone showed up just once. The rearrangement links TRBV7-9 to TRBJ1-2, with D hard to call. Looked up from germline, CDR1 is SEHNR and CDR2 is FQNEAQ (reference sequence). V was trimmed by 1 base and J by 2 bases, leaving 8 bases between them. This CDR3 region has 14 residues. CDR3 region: CASSLDGGNYGYTF. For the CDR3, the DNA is TGTGCCAGCAGCTTAGATGGCGGAAACTATGGCTACACCTTC.

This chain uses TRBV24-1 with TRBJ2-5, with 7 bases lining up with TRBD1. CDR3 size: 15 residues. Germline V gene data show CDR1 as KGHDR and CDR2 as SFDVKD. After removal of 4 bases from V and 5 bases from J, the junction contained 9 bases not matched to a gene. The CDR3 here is CATSDPRQGGETQYF. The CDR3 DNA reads TGTGCCACCAGTGACCCCAGACAGGGCGGGGAGACCCAGTACTTC.

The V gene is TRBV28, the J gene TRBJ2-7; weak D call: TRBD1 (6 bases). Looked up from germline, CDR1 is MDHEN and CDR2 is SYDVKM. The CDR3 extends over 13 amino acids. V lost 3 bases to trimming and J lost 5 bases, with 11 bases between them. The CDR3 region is CASSLLGANEQYF. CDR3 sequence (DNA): TGTGCCAGCAGTTTGTTGGGGGCGAACGAGCAGTACTTC. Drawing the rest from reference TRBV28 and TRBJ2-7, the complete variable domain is DVKVTQSSRYLVKRTGEKVFLECVQDMDHENMFWYRQDPGLGLRLIYFSYDVKMKEKGDIPEGYSVSREKKERFSLILESASTNQTSMYLCASSLLGANEQYFGPGTRLTVT.

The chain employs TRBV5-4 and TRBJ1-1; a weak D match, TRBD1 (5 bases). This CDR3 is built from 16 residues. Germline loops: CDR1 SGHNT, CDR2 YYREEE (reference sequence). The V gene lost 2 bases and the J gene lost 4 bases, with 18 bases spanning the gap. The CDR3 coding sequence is TGTGCCAGCAGCTTAGATCAGGGCCCGGGAGGCACTGAAGCTTTCTTT. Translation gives CASSLDQGPGGTEAFF. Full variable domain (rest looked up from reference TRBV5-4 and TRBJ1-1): ETGVTQSPTHLIKTRGQQVTLRCSSQSGHNTVSWYQQALGQGPQFIFQYYREEENGRGNFPPRFSGLQFPNYSSELNVNALELDDSALYLCASSLDQGPGGTEAFFGQGTRLTVV.

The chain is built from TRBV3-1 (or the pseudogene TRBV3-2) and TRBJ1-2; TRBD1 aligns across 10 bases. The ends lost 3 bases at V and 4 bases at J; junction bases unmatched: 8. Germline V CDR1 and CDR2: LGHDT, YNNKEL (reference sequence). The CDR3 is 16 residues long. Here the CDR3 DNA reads TGTGCCAGCAGCCACCCCCCGGGACAGGGGATCTATGGCTACACCTTC. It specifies CASSHPPGQGIYGYTF.

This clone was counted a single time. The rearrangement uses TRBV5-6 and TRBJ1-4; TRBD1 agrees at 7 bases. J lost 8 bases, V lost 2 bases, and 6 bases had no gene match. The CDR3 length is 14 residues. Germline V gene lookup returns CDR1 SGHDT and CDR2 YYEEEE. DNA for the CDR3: TGTGCCAGCAGCTTTGACAGGGTGGCGGAAAAACTGTTTTTT. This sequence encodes CASSFDRVAEKLFF. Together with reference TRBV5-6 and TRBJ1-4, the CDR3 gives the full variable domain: DAGVTQSPTHLIKTRGQQVTLRCSPKSGHDTVSWYQQALGQGPQFIFQYYEEEERQRGNFPDRFSGHQFPNYSSELNVNALLLGDSALYLCASSFDRVAEKLFFGSGTQLSVL.

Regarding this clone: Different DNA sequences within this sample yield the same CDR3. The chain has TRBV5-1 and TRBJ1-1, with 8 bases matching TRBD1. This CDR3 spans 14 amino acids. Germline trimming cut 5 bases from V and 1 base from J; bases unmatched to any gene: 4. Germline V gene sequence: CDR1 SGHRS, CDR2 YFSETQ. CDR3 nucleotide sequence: TGCGCCAGCAGTTTGACAGGGGCGAACACTGAAGCTTTCTTT. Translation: CASSLTGANTEAFF.

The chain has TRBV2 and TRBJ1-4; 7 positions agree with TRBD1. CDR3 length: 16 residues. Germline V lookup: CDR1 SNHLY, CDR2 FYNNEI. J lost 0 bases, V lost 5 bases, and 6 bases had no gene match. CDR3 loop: CASSLIGQATNEKLFF. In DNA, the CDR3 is TGTGCCAGCAGTCTTATCGGACAGGCAACTAATGAAAAACTGTTTTTT.

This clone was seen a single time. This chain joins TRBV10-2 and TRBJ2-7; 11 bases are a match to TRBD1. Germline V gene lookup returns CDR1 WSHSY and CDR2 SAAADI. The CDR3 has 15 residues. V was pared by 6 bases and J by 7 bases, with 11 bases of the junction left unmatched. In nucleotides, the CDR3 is TGCGCCAGCAGCGGTCGGGACAGGGGGGTGGGGGAGCAGTACTTC. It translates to CASSGRDRGVGEQYF.